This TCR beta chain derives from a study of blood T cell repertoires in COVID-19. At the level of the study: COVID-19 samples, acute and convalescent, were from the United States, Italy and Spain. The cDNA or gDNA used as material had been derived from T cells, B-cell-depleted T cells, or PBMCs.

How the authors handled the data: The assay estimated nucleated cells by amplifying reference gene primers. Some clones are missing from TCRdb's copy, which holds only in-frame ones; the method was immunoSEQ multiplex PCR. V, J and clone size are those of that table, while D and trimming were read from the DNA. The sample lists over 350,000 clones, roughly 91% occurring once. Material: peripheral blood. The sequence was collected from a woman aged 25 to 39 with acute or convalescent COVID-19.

The CDR3 spells CASSLGTGSYSNQPQHF. In DNA, the CDR3 is TGCGCCAGCAGCCTGGGGACAGGGTCATATAGCAATCAGCCCCAGCATTTT. This chain uses TRBV4-1 with TRBJ1-5, with 9 positions matching TRBD1. Germline CDR1 MGHRA, CDR2 YSYEKL. This CDR3 contains 17 residues. V was pared by 4 bases and J by 0 bases, with 7 bases of the junction left unmatched.